This paragraph covers one TCR beta chain sequence. Its antigen is not identified. This table comes from immunoSEQ multiplex PCR, and its TCRdb copy is limited to in-frame clones, with some not included. The data contain under 250,000 clones, 80% to 85% of them seen just once; the ten biggest clones take up roughly 1.2%. This entry comes from a study of cytomegalovirus exposure and HLA in healthy donors. The CDR3 is 14 residues long. Germline loops: CDR1 LGHNA, CDR2 YNFKEQ. V was clipped by 0 bases and J by 4 bases, with 9 bases between them. Study results and caveats: The finding came from a later analysis; first-cohort TCR clusters tended to co-occur in the 95 to 150 validation repertoires. Among the CMV-associated chains, a few were confirmed in vitro as specific for CMV antigens. Most TCR sequences were uncommon, yet certain public TCRs appeared in many donors. The classifier reportedly diagnosed cytomegalovirus status with high sensitivity and specificity.

Source material: PBMCs. The V and J genes are TRBV4-2 and TRBJ1-1; D is uncertain. This sequence originates from a woman aged 25 to 39 in good health and CMV-seronegative. CDR3 amino acids: CASSQDREGTEAFF. In DNA form, the CDR3 reads TGTGCCAGCAGCCAAGATAGGGAGGGCACTGAAGCTTTCTTT.